A selection of T cell receptor beta chains follows, all from one sample in a study of CD4 T cells in relation to SARS-CoV-2 and coronaviruses. Only in-frame clones appear in the TCRdb table, and some are missing; sequencing was by immunoSEQ multiplex PCR. Among around 56,000 clones listed, about nine tenths were seen once. The specimen sequenced was memory CD4+ T cells from PBMCs. The receptors derive from a human donor in good health. CDR3s include the opening cysteine and the closing phenylalanine or tryptophan. D genes are given only for firm matches. Clone size is not always given. Where it is, it says once, few, many or a class for expanded clones.

d_call clone_size j_call v_call cdr3_aa cdr3_nt
NA once TRBJ2-5 TRBV7-9 CASSQEFQETQYF TGTGCCAGCAGCCAAGAGTTTCAAGAGACCCAGTACTTC
NA NA TRBJ2-2 TRBV28 CASSLSRRLTGELFF TGTGCCAGCAGTTTATCTAGGAGACTCACCGGGGAGCTGTTTTTT
NA NA TRBJ2-2 TRBV6-5 CASRLQSTGELFF TGTGCCAGCCGTTTACAAAGCACCGGGGAGCTGTTTTTT
NA NA TRBJ2-7 TRBV24-1 CATKESGEVDEQYF TGTGCCACCAAAGAATCAGGGGAGGTCGACGAGCAGTACTTC
NA NA TRBJ2-3 TRBV27 CASSIQGSTDTQYF TGTGCCAGCAGTATTCAGGGAAGCACAGATACGCAGTATTTT
NA few TRBJ2-2 TRBV27 CASRTANTGELFF TGTGCCAGCAGGACAGCTAACACCGGGGAGCTGTTTTTT
NA NA TRBJ2-5 TRBV3-1/TRBV3-2 CASSKRGLHQETQYF TGTGCCAGCAGCAAAAGAGGGCTGCACCAAGAGACCCAGTACTTC
TRBD2 few TRBJ2-4 TRBV6-5 CASSYSILAAKNIQYF TGTGCCAGCAGTTACTCGATACTAGCGGCCAAAAACATTCAGTACTTC
NA once TRBJ2-7 TRBV20-1 CSARDWNEQYF TGCAGTGCTAGAGATTGGAACGAGCAGTACTTC
TRBD1 NA TRBJ1-4 TRBV18 CASSPGRGQSNEKLFF TGTGCCAGCTCACCGGGCAGGGGGCAGTCTAATGAAAAACTGTTTTTT
TRBD2 NA TRBJ2-3 TRBV25-1 CASSPQVLAGADTQYF TGTGCCAGCAGTCCACAGGTACTAGCGGGAGCGGATACGCAGTATTTT
TRBD2 NA TRBJ2-2 TRBV11-2 CASSFGLAGGVGELFF TGTGCCAGCAGCTTCGGACTAGCGGGAGGGGTCGGGGAGCTGTTTTTT
NA NA TRBJ2-7 TRBV6-5 CASSEGYEQYF TGTGCCAGCAGCGAGGGCTACGAGCAGTACTTC
NA NA TRBJ1-4 TRBV30 CAWSDRGANEKLFF TGTGCCTGGAGTGATCGGGGGGCAAATGAAAAACTGTTTTTT
NA NA TRBJ2-7 TRBV9 CASSASVYSYEQYF TGTGCCAGCAGCGCCAGCGTGTACTCCTACGAGCAGTACTTC
NA few TRBJ1-4 TRBV19 CASSTNRATNEKLFF TGTGCCAGTAGTACCAACAGGGCAACTAATGAAAAACTGTTTTTT
NA NA TRBJ1-2 TRBV5-1 CASSLEFSETLTYGYTF TGCGCCAGCAGCTTGGAGTTCAGTGAGACTTTGACCTATGGCTACACCTTC
NA NA TRBJ1-4 TRBV4-1 CASSEDGANEKLFF TGCGCCAGCAGCGAGGACGGGGCTAATGAAAAACTGTTTTTT
NA NA TRBJ1-6 TRBV27 CASNGTWGNSPLHF TGTGCCAGCAATGGGACCTGGGGTAATTCACCCCTCCACTTT
TRBD2 NA TRBJ2-7 TRBV4-1 CASSRAGTMFDEQYF TGCGCCAGCAGCCGCGCCGGGACTATGTTCGACGAGCAGTACTTC
NA NA TRBJ2-2 TRBV5-1 CASSSSPEGGELFF TGCGCCAGCAGCTCGTCCCCTGAGGGCGGGGAGCTGTTTTTT
NA NA TRBJ2-7 TRBV28 CASSITGYEQYF TGTGCCAGCAGTATAACAGGTTACGAGCAGTACTTC
NA medium-sized TRBJ1-6 TRBV7-2 CASSHSPYNSPLHF TGTGCCAGCAGCCACAGCCCCTATAATTCACCCCTCCACTTT
NA NA TRBJ1-5 TRBV2 CASSEMGWTYSNQPQHF TGTGCCAGCAGTGAGATGGGTTGGACCTATAGCAATCAGCCCCAGCATTTT
TRBD2 once TRBJ2-2 TRBV19 CASSSGLSGAFNTGELFF TGTGCCAGTAGTTCCGGGCTTAGCGGGGCGTTCAACACCGGGGAGCTGTTTTTT
NA NA TRBJ2-7 TRBV5-6 CASLDGPGAYEQYF TGTGCCAGCCTCGACGGACCGGGAGCGTACGAGCAGTACTTC
NA NA TRBJ2-7 TRBV28 CASLSAYYEQYF TGTGCCAGCTTGAGTGCCTACTACGAGCAGTACTTC
NA NA TRBJ2-1 TRBV5-1 CASSPQPSEHEQFF TGCGCCAGCAGCCCACAACCCTCAGAACATGAGCAGTTCTTC
NA once TRBJ2-1 TRBV7-3 CASSQGGLELNEQFF TGTGCCAGCAGCCAAGGGGGGCTGGAACTCAATGAGCAGTTCTTC
TRBD2 NA TRBJ2-2 TRBV4-2 CASSQDPGLAGNTGELFF TGTGCCAGCAGCCAAGATCCCGGACTAGCGGGGAACACCGGGGAGCTGTTTTTT
NA once TRBJ1-3 TRBV5-1 CASSIGGSSSGNTIYF TGCGCCAGCAGCATCGGAGGGTCCAGTTCTGGAAACACCATATATTTT
NA NA TRBJ2-7 TRBV20-1 CSASAQGHEQYF TGCAGTGCTAGTGCACAGGGCCACGAGCAGTACTTC
NA NA TRBJ1-5 TRBV30 CAWSVRGHQPQHF TGTGCCTGGAGTGTACGGGGACATCAGCCCCAGCATTTT
NA NA TRBJ2-7 TRBV10-3 CAISGGGTAYEQYF TGTGCCATCAGCGGGGGCGGGACGGCTTACGAGCAGTACTTC
NA NA TRBJ2-1 TRBV14 CASSQMGIPLNYNEQFF TGTGCCAGCAGCCAAATGGGAATCCCACTTAACTACAATGAGCAGTTCTTC
NA once TRBJ1-1 TRBV28 CASSPPVGMNTEAFF TGTGCCAGCAGCCCCCCGGTTGGAATGAACACTGAAGCTTTCTTT
NA NA TRBJ1-2 TRBV4-2 CASSQDLPSATTNYGYTF TGTGCCAGCAGCCAAGACTTGCCCTCAGCAACAACTAACTATGGCTACACCTTC
TRBD2 NA TRBJ2-3 TRBV6-5 CASAGAGGQWDTQYF TGTGCCAGCGCTGGAGCGGGAGGGCAGTGGGATACGCAGTATTTT
NA NA TRBJ1-6 TRBV28 CASSLPALGDGNSPLHF TGTGCCAGCAGTTTGCCGGCATTGGGCGACGGCAATTCACCCCTCCACTTT
NA NA TRBJ2-1 TRBV19 CASSSTAVGIYNEQFF TGTGCCAGTAGCTCCACCGCGGTGGGAATCTACAATGAGCAGTTCTTC
NA NA TRBJ2-6 TRBV5-5 CASSLVERVISGANVLTF TGTGCCAGCAGCTTGGTTGAGCGGGTTATCTCTGGGGCCAACGTCCTGACTTTC
NA NA TRBJ2-1 TRBV2 CASSGYRGPEQFF TGTGCCAGCAGTGGTTATCGGGGGCCTGAGCAGTTCTTC
TRBD2 NA TRBJ2-1 TRBV10-1 CASSPMTSGKGEQFF TGCGCCAGCAGCCCGATGACTAGCGGGAAGGGTGAGCAGTTCTTC
NA once TRBJ1-2 TRBV4-1 CASSQAGTGYGYTF TGCGCCAGCAGCCAGGCCGGGACGGGGTATGGCTACACCTTC
TRBD2 NA TRBJ2-7 TRBV5-1 CASSLASGRYEQYF TGCGCCAGCAGCTTGGCTAGCGGACGCTACGAGCAGTACTTC
NA NA TRBJ1-1 TRBV9 CASSPVYMNTEAFF TGTGCCAGCAGCCCCGTCTACATGAACACTGAAGCTTTCTTT
NA NA TRBJ1-5 TRBV7-9 CASSRTVDQPQHF TGTGCCAGCAGCCGGACAGTGGATCAGCCCCAGCATTTT
NA NA TRBJ1-1 TRBV28 CASSPVGGAGGTEAFF TGTGCCAGCAGCCCCGTCGGGGGGGCCGGCGGCACTGAAGCTTTCTTT
NA NA TRBJ1-1 TRBV5-1 CASSPAGSPTEAFF TGCGCCAGCAGCCCCGCAGGGTCCCCCACTGAAGCTTTCTTT
TRBD2 once TRBJ2-1 TRBV9 CASSGLGLAGENGEQFF TGTGCCAGCAGCGGCCTAGGGCTAGCGGGAGAAAACGGTGAGCAGTTCTTC
NA NA TRBJ2-1 TRBV6-1 CASSEVVQFF TGTGCCAGCAGTGAAGTGGTGCAGTTCTTC
NA NA TRBJ1-4 TRBV15 CATSRDNTGTNEKLFF TGTGCCACCAGCAGAGATAACACTGGAACTAATGAAAAACTGTTTTTT
TRBD2 NA TRBJ2-7 TRBV11-2 CASSTTSGRAYEQYF TGTGCCAGCAGCACGACTAGCGGGAGGGCCTACGAGCAGTACTTC
TRBD2 NA TRBJ2-3 TRBV3-1/TRBV3-2 CASSQDVVVAGEVTDTQYF TGTGCCAGCAGCCAAGATGTGGTCGTAGCGGGAGAAGTCACAGATACGCAGTATTTT
TRBD2 NA TRBJ2-3 TRBV24-1 CAASTAGVEDTQYF TGTGCCGCCTCAACGGCGGGAGTGGAAGATACGCAGTATTTT
NA NA TRBJ2-1 TRBV5-5 CASILSGSYSNEQFF TGTGCCAGCATTTTGTCGGGGTCCTATTCCAATGAGCAGTTCTTC
TRBD2 NA TRBJ2-3 TRBV5-6 CASSLRRERGTQYF TGTGCCAGCAGCTTGCGGCGGGAGCGCGGTACGCAGTATTTT